Listed below are T cell receptor beta chains from one sample, sequenced in a study of T cell responses to AZD1222 COVID-19 vaccine. Sequencing used immunoSEQ multiplex PCR; TCRdb keeps in-frame clones, though not all of them. The profile shows more than 100,000 clones, around 92% of them singletons. The input for sequencing was peripheral blood, taken on day 0 of AZD1222 vaccination. These TCRs come from an adult in good health. Each CDR3 is given with its conserved first and last residue. A D gene is named only where the DNA matches it firmly. Only some rows state a clone size, as once, few, many or a class for expanded clones.

J gene	clone size	D gene	V gene	CDR3 protein	CDR3 DNA
TRBJ2-3	-	TRBD2	TRBV3-1/TRBV3-2	CASSPRWTSGGPVGADTQYF	TGTGCCAGCAGCCCGCGTTGGACTAGCGGGGGTCCGGTAGGGGCAGATACGCAGTATTTT
TRBJ2-1	-	-	TRBV6-5	CASLESEQFF	TGTGCCAGCTTAGAGTCTGAGCAGTTCTTC
TRBJ1-5	-	-	TRBV21-1	CASSLLNAGTQYSNQPQHF	TGTGCCAGCAGCCTCTTAAACGCTGGGACTCAATATAGCAATCAGCCCCAGCATTTT
TRBJ2-2	once	TRBD1	TRBV10-1	CASSENLNRGQNTGELFF	TGCGCCAGCAGTGAGAACCTGAACAGGGGGCAGAACACCGGGGAGCTGTTTTTT
TRBJ2-2	-	-	TRBV9	CASSYRGANTGELFF	TGTGCCAGCAGCTACCGGGGAGCGAACACCGGGGAGCTGTTTTTT
TRBJ2-1	-	TRBD1	TRBV9	CASSVSPGQTNNEQFF	TGTGCCAGCAGCGTCAGCCCGGGACAGACAAACAATGAGCAGTTCTTC
TRBJ1-1	-	TRBD1	TRBV10-3	CAITSGQTTNTEAFF	TGTGCCATCACCTCGGGACAGACGACGAACACTGAAGCTTTCTTT
TRBJ2-7	-	-	TRBV28	CAGYWWEQYF	TGTGCCGGTTACTGGTGGGAGCAGTACTTC
TRBJ2-2	once	-	TRBV19	CASSTLAGTANTGELFF	TGTGCCAGTAGTACCCTGGCGGGGACAGCGAACACCGGGGAGCTGTTTTTT
TRBJ2-3	-	-	TRBV6-2/TRBV6-3	CASSYAVGDNTDTQYF	TGTGCCAGCAGTTATGCGGTTGGTGACAACACAGATACGCAGTATTTT
TRBJ2-2	-	-	TRBV4-1	CASRLRQASTTPGELFF	TGCGCCAGTCGCTTAAGACAGGCCAGTACCACCCCCGGGGAGCTGTTTTTT
TRBJ1-1	-	TRBD1	TRBV19	CASSRTGDTEAFF	TGTGCCAGTAGTCGGACAGGGGACACTGAAGCTTTCTTT
TRBJ2-1	-	TRBD2	TRBV2	CASSELGGLVGNEQFF	TGTGCCAGCAGTGAATTGGGAGGACTAGTGGGCAATGAGCAGTTCTTC
TRBJ1-1	-	TRBD1	TRBV5-5	CASSPRTGSNTEAFF	TGTGCCAGCAGCCCCCGGACAGGCTCGAACACTGAAGCTTTCTTT
TRBJ1-2	once	-	TRBV7-9	CASSPPNPGPNYGYTF	TGTGCCAGCAGCCCCCCCAACCCGGGACCGAACTATGGCTACACCTTC
TRBJ1-6	-	-	TRBV14	CASSQASALHF	TGTGCCAGCAGCCAAGCCTCGGCCCTCCACTTT
TRBJ1-4	-	TRBD1	TRBV3-1/TRBV3-2	CASSATHKRAEAGQVNEKLFF	TGTGCCAGCAGCGCTACGCACAAGAGGGCGGAGGCGGGACAGGTAAATGAAAAACTGTTTTTT
TRBJ1-1	-	TRBD1	TRBV5-4	CASSLAGTGSTEAFF	TGTGCCAGCAGCCTTGCGGGGACAGGGAGCACTGAAGCTTTCTTT
TRBJ1-3	-	-	TRBV7-2	CASSLRVTRAGNTIYF	TGTGCCAGCAGCTTACGGGTTACGAGGGCTGGAAACACCATATATTTT
TRBJ2-2	-	TRBD2	TRBV3-1/TRBV3-2	CASSQDGDWGGTGELFF	TGTGCCAGCAGCCAAGACGGGGACTGGGGGGGCACCGGGGAGCTGTTTTTT
TRBJ1-5	once	-	TRBV4-1	CASSQDSTRGWPQHF	TGCGCCAGCAGCCAAGATTCCACCCGGGGGTGGCCCCAGCATTTT
TRBJ1-3	-	-	TRBV15	CATSRDPGRPDTIYF	TGTGCCACCAGCAGAGACCCGGGACGGCCGGACACCATATATTTT
TRBJ1-6	-	-	TRBV11-2	CASTLARSGNSPLHF	TGTGCCAGCACTTTGGCTCGCAGTGGGAATTCACCCCTCCACTTT
TRBJ1-5	-	TRBD1	TRBV15	CATSRDYRGQGMGSNQPQHF	TGTGCCACCAGCAGAGATTATAGAGGACAGGGGATGGGTAGCAATCAGCCCCAGCATTTT
TRBJ1-5	-	-	TRBV5-6	CASSDIKQGSEPQHF	TGTGCCAGCAGCGACATCAAACAGGGAAGCGAGCCCCAGCATTTT
TRBJ2-3	-	TRBD2	TRBV19	CASSSGLAGGRDTQYF	TGTGCCAGTAGTAGCGGACTAGCGGGGGGACGAGATACGCAGTATTTT
TRBJ2-7	-	-	TRBV12-5	CASGEDGNYEQYF	TGTGCTAGTGGTGAGGACGGAAACTACGAGCAGTACTTC
TRBJ2-7	-	-	TRBV6-2/TRBV6-3	CASSPHRDFVSYEQYF	TGTGCCAGCAGCCCCCACCGGGATTTCGTCTCCTACGAGCAGTACTTC
TRBJ1-1	-	-	TRBV4-3	CASSQDRAGDTEAFF	TGCGCCAGCAGCCAAGATCGGGCAGGGGACACTGAAGCTTTCTTT
TRBJ2-7	once	-	TRBV27	CASSLRGPTYEQYF	TGTGCCAGCAGTTTGAGAGGGCCGACCTACGAGCAGTACTTC
TRBJ1-6	-	TRBD1	TRBV5-1	CATRQGGNSPLHF	TGCGCCACCAGACAGGGCGGTAATTCACCCCTCCACTTT
TRBJ2-4	-	-	TRBV5-1	CASSLDLYKNIQYF	TGCGCCAGCAGCTTGGACTTGTACAAAAACATTCAGTACTTC
TRBJ1-5	-	-	TRBV4-3	CASSQDLSLLWPQHF	TGCGCCAGCAGCCAAGATCTCAGCCTTCTATGGCCCCAGCATTTT
TRBJ2-7	-	TRBD2	TRBV4-3	CASSQERGAYEQYF	TGCGCCAGCAGCCAAGAACGGGGGGCCTACGAGCAGTACTTC
TRBJ1-2	-	TRBD1	TRBV5-1	CASSLRTGSGGYTF	TGCGCCAGCAGCCTCCGGACAGGGTCGGGTGGCTACACCTTC
TRBJ1-1	once	-	TRBV10-1	CASSESRRGRYTEAFF	TGCGCCAGCAGTGAGTCGCGTAGGGGTCGGTACACTGAAGCTTTCTTT
TRBJ1-4	-	-	TRBV9	CASSEGPGGEEKLFF	TGTGCCAGCAGCGAGGGCCCAGGCGGTGAGGAAAAACTGTTTTTT
TRBJ2-1	-	TRBD2	TRBV15	CATSRGGVAGIYNEQFF	TGTGCCACCAGCAGAGGCGGGGTAGCGGGGATTTACAATGAGCAGTTCTTC
TRBJ1-1	-	-	TRBV28	CASSTTTTEAFF	TGTGCCAGCTCGACTACCACTACCGAAGCTTTCTTT
TRBJ2-1	-	TRBD2	TRBV19	CASSIRLRTSGNDEQFF	TGTGCCAGTAGTATAAGATTGAGGACTAGCGGGAACGATGAGCAGTTCTTC
TRBJ2-7	-	TRBD2	TRBV4-3	CASSQDLTGGSYEQYF	TGCGCCAGCAGCCAAGATCTGACGGGAGGCTCCTACGAGCAGTACTTC
TRBJ2-7	-	TRBD2	TRBV7-2	CASSPPLSGGYEQYF	TGTGCCAGCAGCCCTCCCCTTAGCGGGGGGTACGAGCAGTACTTC
TRBJ1-1	-	-	TRBV28	CASSSVGVNTEAFF	TGTGCCAGCAGTTCGGTAGGAGTGAACACTGAAGCTTTCTTT
TRBJ2-1	once	-	TRBV4-1	CASSQAFSGNYNEQFF	TGCGCCAGCAGCCAAGCCTTTTCCGGGAACTACAATGAGCAGTTCTTC
TRBJ1-2	-	-	TRBV21-1	CASSKARDGETPNYGYTF	TGTGCCAGCAGCAAAGCCCGGGACGGCGAGACTCCTAACTATGGCTACACCTTC
TRBJ1-1	-	-	TRBV12-5	CASGKTGYTEAFF	TGTGCTAGTGGGAAAACAGGGTACACTGAAGCTTTCTTT
TRBJ1-5	once	-	TRBV6-5	CASSYSGRQPQHF	TGTGCCAGCAGTTATAGTGGGCGTCAGCCCCAGCATTTT
TRBJ2-6	-	TRBD2	TRBV4-1	CASSQPGGTGANVLTF	TGCGCCAGCAGCCAGCCGGGGGGTACTGGGGCCAACGTCCTGACTTTC
TRBJ1-1	-	TRBD1	TRBV3-1/TRBV3-2	CASSQDRRTGIMNTEAFF	TGTGCCAGCAGCCAAGATCGGAGGACAGGGATTATGAACACTGAAGCTTTCTTT
TRBJ2-5	-	TRBD2	TRBV5-1	CASSQGGQAGGGKETQYF	TGCGCCAGCAGCCAGGGTGGACAAGCGGGAGGGGGAAAAGAGACCCAGTACTTC